This T cell receptor (beta chain) was recorded in a study of T cells expressing NK-cell markers. Points from the study as a whole: A handful of donors showed these clonotypes also leading the CD3+CD56-NKG2C+ fraction.

This CDR3 spans 13 amino acids. Germline values: CDR1 SQVTM, CDR2 ANQGSEA. A remark on this clonotype: Its specificity is unknown.

TCRdb reprocessed the 5' RACE reads and reports one entry per CDR3 protein, with no DNA. This sample's table reports 500,000 or so distinct CDR3 sequences. The source material was blood T cells: a sorted CD56 or NKG2C T cell subset, CD4+ or CD8+ T cells, or bulk PBMC T cells (not recorded which). The receptor's source is a man aged 18 to 30 in good health. The chain joins TRBV29-1 to TRBJ1-2. The CDR3 reads CSVEAGRNYGYTF.